Below, 18 T cell receptor beta chains from the same sample are listed, as sequenced in a study of control samples from healthy donors and cancer patients. Clones were sequenced by immunoSEQ multiplex PCR, and TCRdb holds only the in-frame ones, with some missing. In the table there are 150,000 or so clones, roughly 93% of which are singletons. The source material was blood. These receptors were taken from a man between 18 and 35 years old in good health.

The gene calls are TRBV6-5 and TRBJ2-1; TRBD2 is a possible D gene (5 bases). In germline, CDR1 is MNHEY, CDR2 SVGAGI. Trimming stripped 6 bases from V and 0 bases from J, with 12 bases between. This CDR3 has 15 amino acids. This CDR3 is CASRNSGTSYNEQFF. The CDR3 nucleotides read TGTGCCAGCAGAAACAGCGGCACCTCCTACAATGAGCAGTTCTTC.

The rearrangement joins TRBV7-2 to TRBJ1-6; D gene uncertain. This CDR3 has 14 amino acids. Germline V CDR1 and CDR2: SGHTA, FQGNSA. V lost 2 bases to trimming and J lost 5 bases, with 7 bases between them. The CDR3: CASSLRPHNSPLHF. CDR3 DNA sequence: TGTGCCAGCAGCTTAAGACCCCATAATTCACCCCTCCACTTT. Complete variable domain (other parts from reference TRBV7-2 and TRBJ1-6): GAGVSQSPSNKVTEKGKDVELRCDPISGHTALYWYRQSLGQGLEFLIYFQGNSAPDKSGLPSDRFSAERTGGSVSTLTIQRTQQEDSAVYLCASSLRPHNSPLHFGNGTRLTVT.

Only one count was recorded for this clone. The chain employs TRBV11-2 and TRBJ2-7; D is uncertain. Trimming took 3 bases from V and 6 from J, leaving 15 bases between them. The CDR3 has 14 amino acids. Germline V CDR1 and CDR2: SGHAT, FQNNGV. Here the CDR3 reads CASSFTTWAREQYF. Written as DNA, the CDR3 is TGTGCCAGCAGCTTCACCACGTGGGCGCGCGAGCAGTACTTC.

J is TRBJ1-1 and V is TRBV10-2; 8 bases are a match to TRBD1. J gave up 3 bases and V 7 bases, and 7 bases lay outside the gene matches. Germline V gene lookup returns CDR1 WSHSY and CDR2 SAAADI. This CDR3 comprises 14 residues. The CDR3: CASKGQGGDTEAFF. CDR3 sequence (DNA): TGCGCCAGCAAAGGACAGGGCGGGGACACTGAAGCTTTCTTT.

About this clone itself: A junction end diverges from the germline sequence, so it may reflect a read error. This sample also contains other DNA sequences that code for the same CDR3. The V gene is TRBV2, the J gene TRBJ1-2; no definite D call. In germline, CDR1 is SNHLY, CDR2 FYNNEI. The CDR3 consists of 15 residues. The CDR3 DNA sequence: TGTGCTAGCAGTGAGAGACGGGGATGGGACTATGGCTACACCTTC. It is translated as CASSERRGWDYGYTF.

The CDR3 coding sequence is TGCGCCAGCAGCCAGGTCCGGACCCCGAGGGAGACCCAGTACTTC. Its protein product is CASSQVRTPRETQYF. This chain connects TRBV4-3 to TRBJ2-5; D is unresolved. V was cut by 3 bases and J by 5 bases, with 16 bases left in between. The CDR3 loop spans 15 amino acids. Germline V lookup: CDR1 LGHNA, CDR2 YSLEER.

The rearrangement links TRBV5-1 to TRBJ2-3; 13 bases match TRBD2. J gave up 4 bases and V 1 base, and 3 bases lay outside the gene matches. Germline V gives CDR1 SGHRS, CDR2 YFSETQ. CDR3 length equals 16 residues. CDR3 loop: CASSLTSGGAADTQYF. The CDR3 DNA is TGCGCCAGCAGCTTGACTAGCGGGGGGGCTGCAGATACGCAGTATTTT.

The chain combines TRBV12-5 with TRBJ2-1, with D perhaps being TRBD1 or TRBD2 (5 bases each). This CDR3 comprises 20 residues. The V end was cut by 0 bases, the J end by 0 bases, with 21 bases between. Germline loops: CDR1 LGHNT, CDR2 FRNRAP. The CDR3 loop reads CASGLVRDGEPPSSYNEQFF. The CDR3 bases are TGTGCTAGTGGTTTGGTCCGGGACGGAGAGCCTCCTAGCTCCTACAATGAGCAGTTCTTC.

V and J are TRBV7-9 and TRBJ1-1, with 9 nucleotides matching TRBD1. Germline V gives CDR1 SEHNR, CDR2 FQNEAQ (reference sequence). V lost 7 bases, J lost 3 bases, and 3 bases stayed unmatched. The CDR3 spans 13 residues. In DNA form, the CDR3 reads TGTGCCAGCACGTGGACAGGGGACACTGAAGCTTTCTTT. It yields the protein CASTWTGDTEAFF.

This sequence joins TRBV7-9 and TRBJ2-7; D uncertain. Germline loops: CDR1 SEHNR, CDR2 FQNEAQ (reference sequence). Trimming took 1 base from V and 6 from J, leaving 7 bases between them. CDR3 length: 12 residues. CDR3 in amino acids: CASSLVRAEQYF. In nucleotides, the CDR3 is TGTGCCAGCAGCTTAGTTAGGGCCGAGCAGTACTTC.

V is TRBV12-3 or TRBV12-4 and J is TRBJ1-2; no reliable D call. Trimming shortened V by 2 bases and J by 2 bases, and 6 bases separated the two germline ends. The CDR3 sequence is 13 residues long. CDR3 DNA: TGTGCCAGCAGTTTAACAGCCAACTATGGCTACACCTTC. Protein sequence: CASSLTANYGYTF.

The chain employs TRBV7-2 and TRBJ1-3; D might be TRBD1 (5 bases). Trimming took off 5 bases at V and 0 bases at J, with 14 bases between the two ends. Germline V gene lookup returns CDR1 SGHTA and CDR2 FQGNSA. The CDR3 extends over 16 amino acids. CDR3 nucleotide sequence: TGTGCCAGCAGCCCCTTGACAGCGCGCTCTGGAAACACCATATATTTT. It translates to CASSPLTARSGNTIYF. Filled out from reference TRBV7-2 and TRBJ1-3, the complete variable domain reads GAGVSQSPSNKVTEKGKDVELRCDPISGHTALYWYRQSLGQGLEFLIYFQGNSAPDKSGLPSDRFSAERTGGSVSTLTIQRTQQEDSAVYLCASSPLTARSGNTIYFGEGSWLTVV.

This CDR3 is CASSNAGTGQETQYF. The CDR3, as DNA: TGTGCCAGCAGCAACGCCGGGACAGGACAAGAGACCCAGTACTTC. This chain uses TRBV13 with TRBJ2-5, with TRBD1 matching 8 bases. V trimming: 5 bases; J trimming: 2 bases; junction bases outside the gene matches: 7. This CDR3 contains 15 residues. CDR1 PRHDT and CDR2 FYEKMQ come from the germline V gene (reference sequence).

The chain couples TRBV6-6 to TRBJ2-1; D is possibly TRBD1 (5 bases). V was cut by 0 bases and J by 10 bases, with 10 bases left in between. The CDR3 is 13 residues long. The germline V gene encodes CDR1 MNHNY and CDR2 SVGAGI (reference sequence). The CDR3 DNA reads as TGTGCCAGCAGTTACTCCCAGGGAAGGGAGCAGTTCTTC. Its protein is CASSYSQGREQFF.

This chain uses TRBV7-9 with TRBJ1-1, with 8 bases lining up with TRBD1. Trimming cost V 1 base and J 2 bases; bases outside gene matches: 6. This CDR3 contains 16 residues. Germline V lookup: CDR1 SEHNR, CDR2 FQNEAQ (reference sequence). The CDR3 DNA reads TGTGCCAGCAGCTTAGTGGGCAGGGGGCAAAACACTGAAGCTTTCTTT. Amino acid sequence: CASSLVGRGQNTEAFF. Full variable domain (missing parts from reference TRBV7-9 and TRBJ1-1): DTGVSQNPRHKITKRGQNVTFRCDPISEHNRLYWYRQTLGQGPEFLTYFQNEAQLEKSRLLSDRFSAERPKGSFSTLEIQRTEQGDSAMYLCASSLVGRGQNTEAFFGQGTRLTVV.

This chain joins TRBV28 and TRBJ1-3, with 11 bases that match TRBD1. There are 16 residues in the CDR3. The J segment lost 7 bases and the V segment lost 3 bases, leaving 8 bases of the junction unmatched. Germline CDR1 is MDHEN and CDR2 is SYDVKM. CDR3 region: CASSFQARDRGNTIYF. CDR3 DNA sequence: TGTGCCAGCAGTTTCCAAGCCCGGGACAGGGGGAACACCATATATTTT.

The chain has TRBV4-2 and TRBJ1-1, with unresolved D. The germline V gene has CDR1 LGHNA and CDR2 YNFKEQ. The V end was cut by 1 base, the J end by 3 bases, with 9 bases between. CDR3 length: 14 residues. The CDR3 coding sequence is TGTGCCAGCAGCCAAGTGAGTGTAGACACTGAAGCTTTCTTT. This encodes CASSQVSVDTEAFF.

The rearrangement joins TRBV7-2 to TRBJ2-7; 10 bases align to TRBD1. J was trimmed by 2 bases and V by 1 base; bases with no gene match: 5. The CDR3 is 16 residues long. The V gene's germline CDR1 is SGHTA and CDR2 FQGNSA. CDR3 region: CASSLEHGQGAYEQYF. The CDR3 nucleotides are TGTGCCAGCAGCTTAGAGCACGGACAGGGGGCCTACGAGCAGTACTTC. Full variable domain (missing parts from reference TRBV7-2 and TRBJ2-7): GAGVSQSPSNKVTEKGKDVELRCDPISGHTALYWYRQSLGQGLEFLIYFQGNSAPDKSGLPSDRFSAERTGGSVSTLTIQRTQQEDSAVYLCASSLEHGQGAYEQYFGPGTRLTVT.